This TCR beta chain derives from a study of blood T cell repertoires in COVID-19. Across the study: Researchers got acute and convalescent COVID-19 samples from the United States, Italy and Spain. PBMCs, B-cell-depleted T cells, or T cells provided the cDNA or gDNA that made up the material.

Germline V gives CDR1 LGHNA, CDR2 YNFKEQ. This CDR3 has 15 amino acids. V gave up 1 base and J gave up 6 bases; unmatched junction bases: 6. TCRdb's copy holds only in-frame clones and misses some; the assay was immunoSEQ multiplex PCR. The top ten clones hold around 7% of a sample with about 200,000 clones, 70% to 90% of them seen once. Participant ages covered about 18 to 95 years across some 25 US areas. Sample: PBMCs or T cells enriched from blood (not recorded which). The receptor was isolated from a woman aged 40 to 50 with acute COVID-19. V and J are TRBV4-2 and TRBJ2-1, with TRBD1 identical over 7 bases. DNA of the CDR3: TGTGCCAGCAGCCAAGTAGCTGGACAGGCCAATGAGCAGTTCTTC. Encoded protein: CASSQVAGQANEQFF.